Listed here are 8 T cell receptor beta chains from one sample, sequenced in a study of beta chain features in type 1 diabetes. The antigens for these receptors are not known. Expressed TCRB transcripts were sequenced after all isolated RNA was converted to cDNA. TCRdb keeps only in-frame clones here, not all; method: immunoSEQ multiplex PCR. The table records 240,000 or so clones, just over 20% of them present only once. Findings and limits, study-wide: Moderate yet significant TCRB CDR3 shortening was seen in Type 1 diabetes patients in all four CD4+ subsets.

Sequencing input: naive CD4+ T cells from blood. All receptors derive from a woman in her 40s with type 1 diabetes.

The J gene is TRBJ1-2, the V gene TRBV14; D is perhaps TRBD1 (6 bases). Germline V gene sequence: CDR1 SGHDN, CDR2 FVKESK. This CDR3 comprises 14 residues. Trimming stripped 4 bases from V and 5 bases from J, with 14 bases between. CDR3 DNA: TGTGCCAGCAGCCTGCAGGGGATGGGATATGGCTACACCTTC. This gives the protein CASSLQGMGYGYTF.

The chain recombines TRBV28 with TRBJ2-3; a possible D gene is TRBD2 (5 bases). With 2 bases removed from V and 4 bases from J, the gap between germline ends came to 13 bases. The CDR3 runs 15 residues. The V gene's germline CDR1 is MDHEN and CDR2 SYDVKM. CDR3 sequence reads: CASSLPGPGADTQYF. The CDR3 nucleotides are TGTGCCAGCAGTTTACCAGGCCCCGGGGCAGATACGCAGTATTTT.

This clone has only a few counts. The chain couples TRBV25-1 to TRBJ2-7, with 8 bases identical to TRBD2. The CDR3 length is 13 residues. The V gene's germline CDR1 is MGHDK and CDR2 SYGVNS. V lost 3 bases, J lost 6 bases, and 4 bases stayed unmatched. CDR3 in amino acids: CASSDGTRGEQYF. CDR3 DNA: TGTGCCAGCAGTGACGGGACTAGAGGCGAGCAGTACTTC.

This clone was detected a few times. V and J are TRBV9 and TRBJ2-5; D perhaps matches TRBD2 (6 bases). Germline CDR1 SGDLS, CDR2 YYNGEE. V was cut by 3 bases and J by 2 bases, with 17 bases left in between. The CDR3 consists of 16 residues. CDR3 protein: CASSAPKGDSQETQYF. The CDR3 DNA reads as TGTGCCAGCAGCGCCCCGAAAGGGGACTCGCAAGAGACCCAGTACTTC.

This clone was picked up a small number of times. The V and J genes are TRBV27 and TRBJ2-3; 9 nucleotides align to TRBD1. This CDR3 has 15 amino acids. Germline values: CDR1 MNHEY, CDR2 SMNVEV (reference sequence). J was trimmed by 3 bases and V by 3 bases; bases with no gene match: 4. The CDR3 nucleotides read TGTGCCAGCAGTTTCTGGGACAGGGTTACAGATACGCAGTATTTT. Translated: CASSFWDRVTDTQYF.

The chain joins TRBV2 to TRBJ1-6, with D maybe TRBD1 (6 bases). CDR3 size: 15 residues. V lost 3 bases and J lost 7, with 13 bases in between. Germline assignment: CDR1 SNHLY and CDR2 FYNNEI. The CDR3 is CASSDRGAGNSPLHF. CDR3 sequence (DNA): TGTGCCAGCAGTGATCGGGGGGCAGGGAATTCACCCCTCCACTTT.

This chain connects TRBV6-1 to TRBJ1-5, with 7 bases that match TRBD1. This CDR3 has 15 residues. In germline, CDR1 is MNHNS, CDR2 SASEGT. The trim removed 6 bases at V and 2 bases at J, leaving 7 bases unmatched. CDR3 DNA sequence: TGTGCCAGCAGATTACAGGGGTTTGGCAATCAGCCCCAGCATTTT. This encodes CASRLQGFGNQPQHF.

This clone has a handful of counts. The J gene is TRBJ2-2, the V gene TRBV9; 7 bases line up with TRBD1. Germline values: CDR1 SGDLS, CDR2 YYNGEE. The V gene end was trimmed by 0 bases and the J gene end by 2 bases; junction bases not matched to a gene: 4. This CDR3 has 16 residues. The CDR3: CASSVVGQINTGELFF. CDR3 nucleotide sequence: TGTGCCAGCAGCGTAGTGGGACAGATAAACACCGGGGAGCTGTTTTTT.